What follows are 18 T cell receptor beta chains derived from one specimen sequenced in a study of T cell responses to AZD1222 COVID-19 vaccine. Profiling relied on immunoSEQ multiplex PCR, and the TCRdb table lists in-frame clones only, not all of them. The top ten hold more than 3% of the sample, which has approximately 140,000 clones, 90% seen once. Sequencing was performed on peripheral blood, taken 28 days after the second AZD1222 dose. All receptors come from an adult who received the AZD1222 COVID-19 vaccine.

The J gene is TRBJ2-2, the V gene TRBV12-5, with 7 bases aligning to TRBD2. Germline V gene lookup returns CDR1 LGHNT and CDR2 FRNRAP. J was trimmed by 4 bases and V by 0 bases; bases with no gene match: 11. The CDR3 loop spans 18 amino acids. The CDR3, as DNA: TGTGCTAGTGGTTTGGTGGTTGGGACTACGCGGGTCACCGGGGAGCTGTTTTTT. Its protein product is CASGLVVGTTRVTGELFF.

This sequence joins TRBV4-2 and TRBJ2-7; TRBD2 matches 11 bases. The CDR3 sequence is 16 residues long. J was trimmed by 2 bases and V by 0 bases; bases with no gene match: 3. Germline V gene lookup returns CDR1 LGHNA and CDR2 YNFKEQ. DNA for the CDR3: TGTGCCAGCAGCCAAGATATAGCGGGAGGGACCTACGAGCAGTACTTC. This sequence encodes CASSQDIAGGTYEQYF.

This clone was seen a single time. The chain couples TRBV11-2 to TRBJ1-6; a possible D gene is TRBD1 (5 bases). Germline assignment: CDR1 SGHAT and CDR2 FQNNGV. The length of the CDR3 is 15 residues. With 6 bases removed from V and 8 bases from J, the gap between germline ends came to 17 bases. The CDR3 bases are TGTGCCAGCAGGCATTGGGTCAGGGAACATTCACCCCTCCACTTT. Amino acid sequence: CASRHWVREHSPLHF.

The rearrangement links TRBV2 to TRBJ1-2; D remains ambiguous. The CDR3 extends over 10 amino acids. Germline V gene data show CDR1 as SNHLY and CDR2 as FYNNEI. V lost 11 bases, J lost 7 bases, and 11 bases lay in between. The CDR3 sequence: CAERATGYTF. The CDR3 bases are TGTGCCGAAAGGGCGACTGGCTACACCTTC. Based on the CDR3 plus reference TRBV2 and TRBJ1-2, the full variable domain is EPEVTQTPSHQVTQMGQEVILRCVPISNHLYFYWYRQILGQKVEFLVSFYNNEISEKSEIFDDQFSVERPDGSNFTLKIRSTKLEDSAMYFCAERATGYTFGSGTRLTVV.

The CDR3 loop is CASSSGLPGELFF. The CDR3 nucleotides are TGTGCCAGCAGTTCGGGACTCCCAGGGGAGCTGTTTTTT. The chain has TRBV2 and TRBJ2-2, with D perhaps matching TRBD2 (6 bases). Germline CDR1 SNHLY, CDR2 FYNNEI. The CDR3 totals 13 residues. The V gene lost 5 bases and the J gene lost 8 bases, with 12 bases spanning the gap.

The CDR3 spells CASSLGRQYGYTF. The DNA of the CDR3 is TGTGCCAGCAGCTTAGGCCGGCAGTATGGCTACACCTTC. The chain combines TRBV5-6 with TRBJ1-2; the D is unclear. V shed 2 bases and J shed 5 bases, with 10 bases lying between them. This CDR3 contains 13 residues. CDR1 is SGHDT, CDR2 YYEEEE, per germline.

For the CDR3, the DNA is TGCGCCAGCAGCCTGGATGCTAAGGGGGTCCAAGAGACCCAGTACTTC. This sequence encodes CASSLDAKGVQETQYF. The gene calls are TRBV5-1 and TRBJ2-5; D might be TRBD1 (6 bases). The V end was cut by 4 bases, the J end by 1 base, with 17 bases between. The CDR3 has 16 residues. Per germline, CDR1 SGHRS and CDR2 YFSETQ.

J is TRBJ2-1 and V is TRBV19, with D perhaps TRBD1 or TRBD2 (5 bases each). The V end was cut by 7 bases, the J end by 6 bases, with 16 bases between. The CDR3 has 14 amino acids. CDR1 and CDR2 from the germline V gene are LNHDA and SQIVND (reference sequence). The CDR3 DNA follows: TGTGCCAGTACCCTCACCGGGACCTCCAATGAGCAGTTCTTC. It translates to CASTLTGTSNEQFF.

J is TRBJ2-3 and V is TRBV24-1, with 9 nucleotides matching TRBD2. Germline CDR1 and CDR2: KGHDR and SFDVKD. The CDR3 is 19 amino acids. V lost 4 bases to trimming and J lost 2 bases; unmatched junction nucleotides: 15. Here the CDR3 reads CATSDPPSTSGGNTDTQYF. The CDR3 bases are TGTGCCACCAGTGACCCCCCCTCGACTAGCGGAGGGAACACAGATACGCAGTATTTT.

The chain links TRBV21-1 to TRBJ2-7; TRBD2, as called in the table, went unchecked against the DNA. TRBV21-1 is a documented pseudogene. CDR3 length equals 15 residues. Here the CDR3 DNA reads TGTGCCAGCAGCAAAGATGGGACTAGCGGGTCCGAGCAGTACTTC. Its protein is CASSKDGTSGSEQYF.

The genes are TRBV5-1 and TRBJ2-3; 7 bases align to TRBD1. J gave up 2 bases and V 1 base, and 1 base lay outside the gene matches. This CDR3 comprises 14 residues. The germline V gene has CDR1 SGHRS and CDR2 YFSETQ. In DNA form, the CDR3 reads TGCGCCAGCAGCTTGACAGGGGCCACAGATACGCAGTATTTT. This sequence encodes CASSLTGATDTQYF.

The V gene is TRBV5-1, the J gene TRBJ2-2; 10 bases map to TRBD1. The CDR3 consists of 15 residues. Germline CDR1 is SGHRS and CDR2 is YFSETQ. Trimming at V came to 8 bases and at J to 5 bases, leaving 9 bases not matched to a gene. The CDR3 sequence is CASHDRGRETGELFF. CDR3 bases: TGCGCCAGTCACGACAGGGGGCGTGAAACCGGGGAGCTGTTTTTT.

The rearrangement links TRBV19 to TRBJ2-1; TRBD2 agrees at 9 bases. Germline-derived CDR1 and CDR2 are LNHDA and SQIVND (reference sequence). V lost 6 bases, J lost 3 bases, and 6 bases stayed unmatched. This CDR3 comprises 15 residues. This CDR3 is CASSLLAGFYNEQFF. The CDR3, as DNA: TGTGCCAGTAGCCTACTAGCGGGCTTCTACAATGAGCAGTTCTTC.

This chain joins TRBV12-3 or TRBV12-4 and TRBJ1-4; D call uncertain. Trimming left V 3 bases short and J 7 bases short, with 9 bases between. CDR3 length: 13 amino acids. DNA for the CDR3: TGTGCCAGCAGTTTCGTTTCAGGTGAAAAACTGTTTTTT. Amino acid sequence: CASSFVSGEKLFF.

The chain combines TRBV6-5 with TRBJ2-7; no clear D. The CDR3 is 13 residues long. Germline-derived CDR1 and CDR2 are MNHEY and SVGAGI. V shed 2 bases and J shed 1 base, with 6 bases lying between them. CDR3 amino acids: CASSYAQSYEQYF. The CDR3 DNA reads as TGTGCCAGCAGTTACGCCCAGTCCTACGAGCAGTACTTC.

The chain uses TRBV28 and TRBJ2-1; TRBD2 agrees at 8 bases. V lost 5 bases, J lost 7 bases, and 7 bases stayed unmatched. CDR3 length equals 14 residues. Germline V gives CDR1 MDHEN, CDR2 SYDVKM. The CDR3: CASSTSGRVNEQFF. CDR3 nucleotides: TGTGCCAGCAGTACTAGCGGCCGAGTGAATGAGCAGTTCTTC.

The chain couples TRBV3-1 (or the pseudogene TRBV3-2) to TRBJ2-2; a weak D match, TRBD2 (6 bases). Trimming stripped 3 bases from V and 7 bases from J, with 6 bases between. The CDR3 is 12 amino acids. CDR1 is LGHDT, CDR2 YNNKEL, per germline (reference sequence). The CDR3 coding sequence is TGTGCCAGCAGCCAGGGAGGCGGGGAGCTGTTTTTT. It codes for CASSQGGGELFF.

This clone came up a few times. Because the CDR3's place on the DNA is in doubt, the DNA is left out and the CDR3 is given as listed by TCRdb. The genes are TRBV21-1 and TRBJ1-3; TRBD1 is the table's D call and was not checked against the DNA. TRBV21-1 is reported as a pseudogene. The CDR3 length equals 19 residues, ends included. The CDR3: CASSRFFRPNWATGNTIYF.